This note documents a single T cell receptor (beta chain) sequence. Antigen specificity is unknown. Only Caucasian adults living in Nashville, Tennessee served as donors. This sample was taken from a study of shared clonotypes between healthy human individuals. The ends were cut back, 7 bases at V and 6 bases at J, with 16 bases in the middle. This CDR3 contains 14 residues. The germline V gene encodes CDR1 SEHNR and CDR2 FQNEAQ (reference sequence). The authors ran the assay at deep level. As processed by the authors: ImmunoSEQ output held junction-only sequences without quality scores, so filtering differed. Sequencing used immunoSEQ multiplex PCR; TCRdb keeps in-frame clones, though not all of them. The V and J calls and clone size come from that table; D and trimming were worked out from the DNA. Of 150,000 to 200,000 clones in the sample, over 85% were seen once. Overall study findings and caveats: A generally larger estimated richness was seen in naive subsets than in memory subsets.

The sequence was collected from a woman aged 25 to 45 in good health. This chain uses TRBV7-9 with TRBJ2-1; a weak D match, TRBD2 (5 bases). The specimen sequenced was naive CD4+ T cells sorted from blood. Regarding subset: CD45RA+ positively selected. CDR3 bases: TGTGCCAGCATCCCGGTCGTAGCGAGCAATGAGCAGTTCTTC. Its protein product is CASIPVVASNEQFF.